Presented here are 12 T cell receptor beta chains from one specimen sequenced in a study of blood T cell repertoires in COVID-19. Profiling relied on immunoSEQ multiplex PCR, and the TCRdb table lists in-frame clones only, not all of them. Here the sample spans about 300,000 clones, 75% to 90% being singletons. Sequencing was carried out using PBMCs or T cells enriched from blood (not recorded which). Receptor source: a woman between 40 and 55 years old who had recovered from COVID-19.

In this sample, this clone turned up once. The chain has TRBV18 and TRBJ1-2; 10 nucleotides agree with TRBD1. The CDR3 has 15 amino acids. Germline assignment: CDR1 KGHSH and CDR2 LQKENI. Trimming cost V 3 bases and J 6 bases; bases outside gene matches: 7. CDR3 sequence reads: CASSPPGQGFDGYTF. In DNA, the CDR3 is TGTGCCAGCTCACCCCCGGGACAGGGGTTCGATGGCTACACCTTC.

V and J are TRBV4-1 and TRBJ2-1; TRBD2 matches 7 bases. Trimming took 4 bases from V and 0 from J; bases not matched to a gene: 12. The CDR3 spans 18 residues. Germline V CDR1 and CDR2: MGHRA, YSYEKL. This CDR3 reads CASSPYTGTTSSYNEQFF. The CDR3, as DNA: TGCGCCAGCAGCCCGTATACCGGGACTACGAGCTCCTACAATGAGCAGTTCTTC.

The table lists this clone with a count of one. V gene TRBV2 combines with J gene TRBJ1-1; TRBD1 agrees at 8 bases. The V and J ends lost 4 bases and 2 bases, in that order; junction bases with no gene match: 6. The CDR3 spans 15 residues. Germline CDR1 reads SNHLY; CDR2 reads FYNNEI. CDR3 loop: CASSGYQGANTEAFF. The CDR3 DNA follows: TGTGCCAGCAGTGGGTACCAGGGGGCTAACACTGAAGCTTTCTTT.

The rearrangement uses TRBV5-1 and TRBJ2-1; 7 bases are shared with TRBD1. CDR3 size: 12 residues. V shed 8 bases, J shed 8 bases, and the junction held 7 bases outside the gene matches. Germline V CDR1 and CDR2: SGHRS, YFSETQ. The CDR3 region is CASKSTGDEQFF. The CDR3, as DNA: TGCGCCAGTAAAAGTACAGGGGATGAGCAGTTCTTC.

The rearrangement joins TRBV2 to TRBJ1-5; no firm D call. The V end lost 5 bases, the J end lost 2 bases, and 10 bases lay between the germline ends. CDR1 is SNHLY and CDR2 is FYNNEI in the germline V gene. This CDR3 comprises 14 residues. DNA of the CDR3: TGTGCCAGCAGTAACGGTTTTGGCAATCAGCCCCAGCATTTT. Translation: CASSNGFGNQPQHF.

This rearrangement joins TRBV9 to TRBJ2-1; TRBD1 agrees at 7 bases. The CDR3 totals 16 residues. V gave up 4 bases and J gave up 0 bases; unmatched junction bases: 7. Per germline, CDR1 SGDLS and CDR2 YYNGEE. The CDR3 region is CASSPRQGSSYNEQFF. The CDR3, as DNA: TGTGCCAGCAGCCCCCGACAGGGCAGCTCCTACAATGAGCAGTTCTTC.

As to this clone: This sample includes further DNA sequences coding for the same CDR3. The chain couples TRBV19 to TRBJ1-2, with D tentatively TRBD1 (5 bases). V lost 3 bases and J 2 bases, leaving 7 bases between the germline ends. There are 13 residues in the CDR3. The germline V gene has CDR1 LNHDA and CDR2 SQIVND (reference sequence). CDR3: CASSIQGNYGYTF. Written as DNA, the CDR3 is TGTGCCAGTAGTATCCAGGGCAACTATGGCTACACCTTC.

This clone was found once. This chain links TRBV5-1 with TRBJ2-1; a weak D match, TRBD2 (6 bases). V was trimmed by 0 bases and J by 2 bases, leaving 12 bases between them. Germline CDR1 reads SGHRS; CDR2 reads YFSETQ. The CDR3 runs 16 residues. The CDR3 DNA is TGCGCCAGCAGCTTGGGGCCGGAGGGTCCCTACAATGAGCAGTTCTTC. Protein product: CASSLGPEGPYNEQFF. The full variable domain, rest sourced from reference TRBV5-1 and TRBJ2-1, is KAGVTQTPRYLIKTRGQQVTLSCSPISGHRSVSWYQQTPGQGLQFLFEYFSETQRNKGNFPGRFSGRQFSNSRSEMNVSTLELGDSALYLCASSLGPEGPYNEQFFGPGTRLTVL.

The rearrangement uses TRBV7-2 and TRBJ2-1, with 10 bases lining up with TRBD1. V shed 2 bases, J shed 2 bases, and the junction held 3 bases outside the gene matches. The CDR3 sequence is 16 residues long. In germline, CDR1 is SGHTA, CDR2 FQGNSA. The CDR3 here is CASSLSGTGAYNEQFF. DNA of the CDR3: TGTGCCAGCAGCTTATCCGGGACAGGGGCCTACAATGAGCAGTTCTTC.

The chain has TRBV2 and TRBJ2-7; the match to TRBD1 covers 7 bases. The J segment lost 2 bases and the V segment lost 5 bases, leaving 6 bases of the junction unmatched. CDR1 SNHLY and CDR2 FYNNEI come from the germline V gene. CDR3 length equals 14 residues. The CDR3 region has the DNA TGTGCCAGCAGTTCGGACAGGCTTACCTACGAGCAGTACTTC. Its protein product is CASSSDRLTYEQYF.

CDR3 in DNA: TGTGCCAGCAGCTCCGGGATAAGGTCCGAGCAGTACTTC. Amino acid sequence: CASSSGIRSEQYF. The V gene is TRBV7-2, the J gene TRBJ2-7; possible D gene TRBD2, 5 bases. The CDR3 sequence is 13 residues long. Per the germline V gene, CDR1 is SGHTA and CDR2 is FQGNSA. V lost 4 bases and J lost 6, with 13 bases in between.

This chain connects TRBV30 to TRBJ2-1; D is unclear. The CDR3 has 11 amino acids. Germline V gives CDR1 GTSNPN, CDR2 SVGIG (reference sequence). Trimming removed 2 bases at V and 10 bases at J, with 9 bases between. The CDR3 nucleotides are TGTGCCTGGAGTTATTCGAGGGAGCAGTTCTTC. The encoded protein is CAWSYSREQFF.